The 2 T cell receptor beta chains reported below all come from one sample, sequenced in a study of blood T cell repertoires in COVID-19. TCRdb keeps only in-frame clones here, not all; method: immunoSEQ multiplex PCR. The repertoire holds some 190,000 clones, with roughly 80% as singletons. Sequenced sample: peripheral blood. These receptors were collected from a woman aged 45-60 years with acute or convalescent COVID-19.

The rearrangement links TRBV18 to TRBJ2-5; D is possibly TRBD2 (6 bases). Trimming stripped 0 bases from V and 9 bases from J, with 20 bases between. CDR3 length: 16 residues. From germline, CDR1 is KGHSH and CDR2 LQKENI. CDR3 sequence: CASSPPSAGMDGAQYF. CDR3 DNA sequence: TGTGCCAGCTCACCACCGAGCGCGGGAATGGATGGGGCCCAGTACTTC. The full variable domain, with the rest looked up from reference TRBV18 and TRBJ2-5, is NAGVMQNPRHLVRRRGQEARLRCSPMKGHSHVYWYRQLPEEGLKFMVYLQKENIIDESGMPKERFSAEFPKEGPSILRIQQVVRGDSAAYFCASSPPSAGMDGAQYFGPGTRLLVL.

This chain links TRBV7-2 with TRBJ2-2; maybe TRBD2 (5 bases). V lost 5 bases, J lost 7 bases, and 20 bases lay in between. Germline CDR1 reads SGHTA; CDR2 reads FQGNSA. The CDR3 loop spans 16 amino acids. The DNA of the CDR3 is TGTGCCAGCAGCCCACGGGGAGCGAATATAGGCGGGGAGCTGTTTTTT. Its translation: CASSPRGANIGGELFF.